The next 32 T cell receptor beta chains were all read from a single sample in a study of blood T cell repertoires in COVID-19. Measured with immunoSEQ multiplex PCR; TCRdb has only the in-frame clones, and not every one. The sample carries just over 150,000 clones, about 93% recorded once. The sequenced sample consisted of peripheral blood. The receptors derive from a woman aged 45 to 65 with acute or convalescent COVID-19.

The V and J genes are TRBV2 and TRBJ1-5, with D possibly being TRBD1 (6 bases). The CDR3 covers 15 residues. Deletions cut 3 bases from V and 4 bases from J, with 13 bases between. In germline, CDR1 is SNHLY, CDR2 FYNNEI. CDR3 loop: CASSDTQGGNQPQHF. Here the CDR3 DNA reads TGTGCCAGCAGTGATACACAGGGTGGTAATCAGCCCCAGCATTTT.

The chain uses TRBV6-5 and TRBJ2-7, with TRBD1 matching 9 bases. With V trimmed by 4 bases and J by 2 bases, 3 bases remained unmatched. The CDR3 runs to 14 residues. Germline CDR1 MNHEY, CDR2 SVGAGI. CDR3 loop: CASSSDRGPYEQYF. DNA for the CDR3: TGTGCCAGCAGTTCGGACAGGGGCCCCTACGAGCAGTACTTC.

The V gene is TRBV3-1 (or the pseudogene TRBV3-2), the J gene TRBJ1-2; D is ambiguous. The CDR3 has 13 residues. Germline CDR1 reads LGHDT; CDR2 reads YNNKEL (reference sequence). V lost 5 bases and J lost 1, with 8 bases in between. The CDR3 DNA reads TGTGCCAGCAGCGTAGACAATAACTATGGCTACACCTTC. It is translated as CASSVDNNYGYTF.

This rearrangement joins TRBV10-1 to TRBJ1-1; TRBD1 matches at 9 bases. V trimming: 6 bases; J trimming: 3 bases; junction bases outside the gene matches: 8. The CDR3 consists of 15 residues. Germline V gives CDR1 WNHNN, CDR2 SYGVQD (reference sequence). The CDR3 region has the DNA TGCGCCAGCAGCCCAGGACAGGGGAGGGACACTGAAGCTTTCTTT. Protein: CASSPGQGRDTEAFF.

CDR3 amino acids: CAWIRDFSGYTF. As DNA, the CDR3 is TGTGCCTGGATCCGGGATTTTAGTGGCTACACCTTC. This sequence joins TRBV30 and TRBJ1-2; D uncertain. The CDR3 consists of 12 residues. CDR1 is GTSNPN, CDR2 SVGIG, per germline (reference sequence). Trimming pared 4 bases from V and 7 bases from J, leaving 13 bases between.

This chain uses TRBV28 with TRBJ2-3, with a weak D call TRBD2 (6 bases). The ends were cut back, 5 bases at V and 6 bases at J, with 15 bases in the middle. The germline gives CDR1 MDHEN, CDR2 SYDVKM. CDR3 size: 14 residues. CDR3 DNA: TGTGCCAGCAGTACGAGGCGGGGAGCGGATACGCAGTATTTT. Translating gives CASSTRRGADTQYF.

This clone was seen more than once but under ten times. The rearrangement links TRBV28 to TRBJ1-2; 10 nucleotides line up with TRBD1. This CDR3 comprises 16 residues. The germline V gene has CDR1 MDHEN and CDR2 SYDVKM. The ends lost 4 bases at V and 4 bases at J; junction bases unmatched: 9. The CDR3 sequence is CASSYLRDRGFYGYTF. CDR3 DNA sequence: TGTGCCAGCAGTTATCTCCGGGACAGGGGCTTCTATGGCTACACCTTC.

This chain connects TRBV19 to TRBJ1-4, with 7 bases that match TRBD1. This CDR3 is built from 14 residues. V trimming: 6 bases; J trimming: 7 bases; junction bases outside the gene matches: 8. Germline CDR1 reads LNHDA; CDR2 reads SQIVND (reference sequence). As DNA, the CDR3 is TGTGCCAGTAGCAGGGGGGCACTGGTTGAAAAACTGTTTTTT. Protein sequence: CASSRGALVEKLFF.

The genes are TRBV6-5 and TRBJ2-1; no definite D call. The V end lost 2 bases, the J end lost 4 bases, and 9 bases lay between the germline ends. Germline CDR1 reads MNHEY; CDR2 reads SVGAGI. The CDR3 totals 14 residues. CDR3 region: CASSYGDGYNEQFF. CDR3 sequence (DNA): TGTGCCAGCAGTTACGGAGACGGATACAATGAGCAGTTCTTC.

The rearrangement links TRBV7-9 to TRBJ2-1, with 7 bases that match TRBD2. Per the germline V gene, CDR1 is SEHNR and CDR2 is FQNEAQ (reference sequence). The CDR3 is made up of 16 amino acids. Losses at the gene ends were 1 base for V and 7 bases for J; bases not matched to a gene: 10. For the CDR3, the DNA is TGTGCCAGCAGCTTAGGAATGGGAGGGAGGACAAATGAGCAGTTCTTC. This encodes CASSLGMGGRTNEQFF.

The chain carries TRBV7-2 and TRBJ1-2; 7 bases are shared with TRBD1. V dropped 2 bases and J dropped 3; count of bases not matched to a gene: 6. The CDR3 totals 15 residues. Germline assignment: CDR1 SGHTA and CDR2 FQGNSA. CDR3 loop: CASSLRGDRYYGYTF. DNA of the CDR3: TGTGCCAGCAGCTTAAGGGGGGACAGATACTATGGCTACACCTTC.

This clone was seen just once. V and J are TRBV2 and TRBJ1-2; no reliable D call. Germline values: CDR1 SNHLY, CDR2 FYNNEI. The CDR3 sequence is 13 residues long. V was trimmed by 3 bases and J by 5 bases, leaving 10 bases between them. The DNA of the CDR3 is TGTGCCAGCAGTGAGGAGAAACTATATGGCTACACCTTC. Translated, it gives CASSEEKLYGYTF. Full variable domain (remainder filled in from reference TRBV2 and TRBJ1-2): EPEVTQTPSHQVTQMGQEVILRCVPISNHLYFYWYRQILGQKVEFLVSFYNNEISEKSEIFDDQFSVERPDGSNFTLKIRSTKLEDSAMYFCASSEEKLYGYTFGSGTRLTVV.

This rearrangement joins TRBV29-1 to TRBJ2-5; 8 positions match TRBD1. The CDR3 is 13 residues long. Per germline, CDR1 SQVTM and CDR2 ANQGSEA. V gave up 4 bases and J gave up 3 bases; unmatched junction bases: 4. The DNA for the CDR3 is TGCAGCGTTGCTCGGGACAGGAAAGAGACCCAGTACTTC. It is translated as CSVARDRKETQYF.

This chain joins TRBV2 and TRBJ2-5, with 9 bases fitting TRBD1. Germline values: CDR1 SNHLY, CDR2 FYNNEI. The CDR3 is 13 residues long. V lost 5 bases to trimming and J lost 4 bases; unmatched junction nucleotides: 2. The CDR3 is CASSRDRVETQYF. The CDR3 DNA reads TGTGCCAGCAGTCGGGACAGGGTAGAGACCCAGTACTTC.

This sequence joins TRBV2 and TRBJ1-1, with unresolved D. Germline V CDR1 and CDR2: SNHLY, FYNNEI. V lost 6 bases, J lost 2 bases, and 22 bases lay in between. There are 17 residues in the CDR3. CDR3 amino acids: CASRLFLLIDSNTEAFF. DNA for the CDR3: TGTGCCAGCAGACTCTTTCTACTAATCGATTCAAACACTGAAGCTTTCTTT.

The CDR3 is CASTNDRVNEQFF. CDR3 in DNA: TGTGCCAGCACTAACGACAGGGTCAATGAGCAGTTCTTC. J is TRBJ2-1 and V is TRBV28, with 7 bases that match TRBD1. Germline CDR1 reads MDHEN; CDR2 reads SYDVKM. V trimming: 7 bases; J trimming: 6 bases; junction bases outside the gene matches: 6. This CDR3 region has 13 residues.

The chain has TRBV10-2 and TRBJ1-4, with D possibly TRBD1 on 5 matching bases. Germline CDR1 WSHSY, CDR2 SAAADI. V was trimmed by 3 bases and J by 11 bases, leaving 16 bases between them. This CDR3 is built from 14 residues. CDR3 sequence reads: CASSDWEDRGKLFF. CDR3 nucleotide sequence: TGCGCCAGCAGTGATTGGGAAGATCGGGGGAAACTGTTTTTT.

The chain uses TRBV12-5 and TRBJ1-3; D not resolved. V was clipped by 1 base and J by 0 bases, with 4 bases between them. The germline CDR1 and CDR2 sequences are LGHNT and FRNRAP. The CDR3 runs to 14 residues. The CDR3 spells CASGLELSGNTIYF. The CDR3 DNA reads TGTGCTAGTGGTTTGGAACTCTCTGGAAACACCATATATTTT. Full variable domain (remainder filled in from reference TRBV12-5 and TRBJ1-3): DARVTQTPRHKVTEMGQEVTMRCQPILGHNTVFWYRQTMMQGLELLAYFRNRAPLDDSGMPKDRFSAEMPDATLATLKIQPSEPRDSAVYFCASGLELSGNTIYFGEGSWLTVV.

The genes are TRBV28 and TRBJ2-1; 10 nucleotides line up with TRBD1. This CDR3 region has 19 residues. The ends lost 1 base at V and 0 bases at J; junction bases unmatched: 9. The germline gives CDR1 MDHEN, CDR2 SYDVKM. The CDR3 reads CASSLYGDRGTFSYNEQFF. In nucleotides, the CDR3 is TGTGCCAGCAGTTTATACGGGGACAGGGGCACTTTCTCCTACAATGAGCAGTTCTTC. The complete variable domain, with remaining parts taken from reference TRBV28 and TRBJ2-1, reads DVKVTQSSRYLVKRTGEKVFLECVQDMDHENMFWYRQDPGLGLRLIYFSYDVKMKEKGDIPEGYSVSREKKERFSLILESASTNQTSMYLCASSLYGDRGTFSYNEQFFGPGTRLTVL.

This chain joins TRBV10-3 and TRBJ2-1, with 11 positions matching TRBD2. The CDR3 spans 15 residues. J gave up 8 bases and V 4 bases, and 7 bases lay outside the gene matches. CDR1 ENHRY and CDR2 SYGVKD come from the germline V gene. CDR3 amino acids: CAISGTSGSKDEQFF. In nucleotides, the CDR3 is TGTGCCATCAGTGGTACTAGCGGGAGCAAGGATGAGCAGTTCTTC.

This clone has a single count. The rearrangement joins TRBV25-1 to TRBJ1-1; tentatively, D is TRBD1 (6 bases). The CDR3 length is 13 residues. Trimming removed 10 bases at V and 5 bases at J, with 17 bases between. Looked up from germline, CDR1 is MGHDK and CDR2 is SYGVNS. CDR3 bases: TGTGCCACCATGAGAGGGGGTAGAACTGAAGCTTTCTTT. This sequence encodes CATMRGGRTEAFF.

The chain recombines TRBV11-3 with TRBJ2-2; TRBD1 is a possible D gene (5 bases). The CDR3 has 15 residues. Germline V gene data show CDR1 as SGHNT and CDR2 as YENEEA. The V gene lost 2 bases and the J gene lost 3 bases, with 10 bases spanning the gap. The CDR3, as DNA: TGTGCCAGCAGCTTATATGGGGCTGACACCGGGGAGCTGTTTTTT. This codes for CASSLYGADTGELFF.

This chain connects TRBV2 to TRBJ1-5, with 8 nucleotides matching TRBD1. CDR1 is SNHLY and CDR2 is FYNNEI in the germline V gene. CDR3 length equals 15 residues. V lost 3 bases to trimming and J lost 4 bases; unmatched junction nucleotides: 5. The CDR3 region has the DNA TGTGCCAGCAGTGATCAGGGACAGGCTAATCAGCCCCAGCATTTT. It codes for CASSDQGQANQPQHF.

V is TRBV19 and J is TRBJ2-1, with 8 bases lining up with TRBD2. The CDR3 length is 15 residues. J lost 5 bases, V lost 7 bases, and 10 bases had no gene match. Germline V gene sequence: CDR1 LNHDA, CDR2 SQIVND (reference sequence). The CDR3 reads CASTPSAGADNEQFF. The CDR3 DNA sequence: TGTGCCAGTACCCCCTCAGCGGGAGCCGACAATGAGCAGTTCTTC.

This chain uses TRBV28 with TRBJ1-1; D is perhaps TRBD1 (6 bases). Per germline, CDR1 MDHEN and CDR2 SYDVKM. The CDR3 is 14 residues long. The ends were cut back, 1 base at V and 6 bases at J, with 12 bases in the middle. The DNA of the CDR3 is TGTGCCAGCAGTTTATCGGGGGGCTCGTCTGAAGCTTTCTTT. Protein sequence: CASSLSGGSSEAFF.

CDR3 protein: CASSPDPAGNQETQYF. The CDR3 nucleotides read TGTGCCAGCAGTCCAGACCCCGCGGGGAATCAGGAGACCCAGTACTTC. This rearrangement joins TRBV27 to TRBJ2-5; perhaps TRBD2 as D (6 bases). CDR1 MNHEY and CDR2 SMNVEV come from the germline V gene (reference sequence). V was pared by 5 bases and J by 5 bases, with 21 bases between. CDR3 length equals 16 residues.

This clone was picked up a small number of times. The chain carries TRBV28 and TRBJ1-1; no clear D. V gave up 2 bases and J gave up 0 bases, with 7 bases separating them. CDR1 and CDR2 (germline): MDHEN, SYDVKM. This CDR3 contains 14 residues. The CDR3 sequence: CASSLGSLNTEAFF. Written as DNA, the CDR3 is TGTGCCAGCAGTTTAGGTAGCTTGAACACTGAAGCTTTCTTT. Using reference TRBV28 and TRBJ1-1 for the parts outside the CDR3, the full variable domain is DVKVTQSSRYLVKRTGEKVFLECVQDMDHENMFWYRQDPGLGLRLIYFSYDVKMKEKGDIPEGYSVSREKKERFSLILESASTNQTSMYLCASSLGSLNTEAFFGQGTRLTVV.

The rearrangement uses TRBV24-1 and TRBJ2-5; 10 bases map to TRBD2. The CDR3 has 15 amino acids. V dropped 2 bases and J dropped 6; count of bases not matched to a gene: 5. CDR1 and CDR2 from the germline V gene are KGHDR and SFDVKD. The CDR3 coding sequence is TGTGCCACCAGTGATTCCGGGACTAGCGATCAGACCCAGTACTTC. This encodes CATSDSGTSDQTQYF.

V usage is TRBV18 and J usage is TRBJ1-5; no reliable D call. The CDR3 runs to 15 residues. The ends were cut back, 6 bases at V and 4 bases at J, with 16 bases in the middle. Germline values: CDR1 KGHSH, CDR2 LQKENI. The CDR3 loop is CASSSAFEGNQPQHF. CDR3 DNA: TGTGCCAGCTCCTCTGCATTTGAGGGTAATCAGCCCCAGCATTTT.

CDR3 nucleotides: TGTGCCACCAGTGCCGGGACAGGGGGTTACAATGAGCAGTTCTTC. Its translation: CATSAGTGGYNEQFF. The chain combines TRBV24-1 with TRBJ2-1; 11 bases are a match to TRBD1. J gave up 4 bases and V 5 bases, and 3 bases lay outside the gene matches. The length of the CDR3 is 15 residues. Germline V gene sequence: CDR1 KGHDR, CDR2 SFDVKD.

CDR3 nucleotides: TGTGCCAGCAGTGTCGATAGTACAACTAATGAAAAACTGTTTTTT. Encoded protein: CASSVDSTTNEKLFF. J is TRBJ1-4 and V is TRBV9, with D hard to call. V was trimmed by 5 bases and J by 0 bases, leaving 11 bases between them. The CDR3 covers 15 residues. Germline CDR1 and CDR2: SGDLS and YYNGEE.

This chain links TRBV11-2 with TRBJ1-1; D remains ambiguous. Looked up from germline, CDR1 is SGHAT and CDR2 is FQNNGV. The CDR3 has 17 residues. Trimming took 5 bases from V and 3 from J, leaving 22 bases between them. DNA of the CDR3: TGTGCCAGCAGCCGACTTTCCCCCTCGGATCGCGACACTGAAGCTTTCTTT. Translated: CASSRLSPSDRDTEAFF.